Below are 6 T cell receptor beta chains sequenced from a single sample in a study of blood T cells in healthy people across ages. Next came a second PCR, run for roughly 6 to 11 cycles, which used a sample-barcoded 5' primer along with a J-beta primer mix. Using its own MiXCR run on the 5' RACE reads, TCRdb lists one record per CDR3 protein. The sample includes 1.5 million to 2 million distinct CDR3 sequences, 49% seen only once; the top ten take 2.1%. The sequencing input was blood. Source of these receptors: a woman in her forties in good health.

CDR3 residues: CASSLRLRQGRKETQYF. The CDR3 DNA reads as TGCGCCAGCAGCTTAAGGCTCCGGCAGGGGAGGAAAGAGACCCAGTACTTC. The chain has TRBV5-1 and TRBJ2-5; D may correspond to TRBD1 or TRBD2 (6 bases each). CDR1 is SGHRS, CDR2 YFSETQ, per germline. This CDR3 is built from 17 residues. V lost 2 bases and J lost 3, with 20 bases in between.

This chain uses TRBV10-3 with TRBJ1-1; tentatively, D is TRBD1 (5 bases). The CDR3 consists of 13 residues. Trimming pared 3 bases from V and 6 bases from J, leaving 11 bases between. Germline V gene data show CDR1 as ENHRY and CDR2 as SYGVKD. The chain's CDR3 is CAISDGTFAEAFF. DNA of the CDR3: TGTGCCATCAGTGACGGGACGTTCGCTGAAGCTTTCTTT.

This clonotype has just a few counts. This chain uses TRBV20-1 with TRBJ2-7; possible D gene TRBD2, 6 bases. There are 12 residues in the CDR3. Germline CDR1 DFQATT, CDR2 SNEGSKA (reference sequence). Between the trimmed V and J ends, which lost 3 bases and 6 bases, there was a span of 12 bases. As DNA, the CDR3 is TGCAGTGCTAGGGGACGGGGAGGCGAGCAGTACTTC. Translating it yields CSARGRGGEQYF.

This clonotype was counted only a few times. The V gene is TRBV19, the J gene TRBJ2-5; D gene ambiguous. This CDR3 region has 15 residues. The V end lost 3 bases, the J end lost 5 bases, and 16 bases lay between the germline ends. From germline, CDR1 is LNHDA and CDR2 SQIVND (reference sequence). CDR3: CASSIGPVPAETQYF. CDR3 in DNA: TGTGCCAGTAGTATCGGGCCAGTACCGGCGGAGACCCAGTACTTC. The full variable domain, completed using reference TRBV19 and TRBJ2-5, is DGGITQSPKYLFRKEGQNVTLSCEQNLNHDAMYWYRQDPGQGLRLIYYSQIVNDFQKGDIAEGYSVSREKKESFPLTVTSAQKNPTAFYLCASSIGPVPAETQYFGPGTRLLVL.

The chain carries TRBV20-1 and TRBJ2-1; D is unclear. The CDR3 has 16 amino acids. Trimming took 6 bases from V and 1 from J, leaving 19 bases between them. The germline V gene encodes CDR1 DFQATT and CDR2 SNEGSKA (reference sequence). CDR3 in amino acids: CSARNRESQSYNEQFF. CDR3 nucleotides: TGCAGTGCCCGGAACCGAGAATCCCAATCCTACAATGAGCAGTTCTTC.

The genes are TRBV28 and TRBJ2-7; TRBD1 might be the D (7 bases). The J call may be mistaken, given a closer DNA end match to TRBJ2-5. Per germline, CDR1 MDHEN and CDR2 SYDVKM. The CDR3 covers 15 residues. This chain's CDR3 is CASSQGGSTKETQYF. Written as DNA, the CDR3 is TGTGCCAGCAGCCAGGGGGGTTCCACGAAAGAGACCCAGTACTTC.